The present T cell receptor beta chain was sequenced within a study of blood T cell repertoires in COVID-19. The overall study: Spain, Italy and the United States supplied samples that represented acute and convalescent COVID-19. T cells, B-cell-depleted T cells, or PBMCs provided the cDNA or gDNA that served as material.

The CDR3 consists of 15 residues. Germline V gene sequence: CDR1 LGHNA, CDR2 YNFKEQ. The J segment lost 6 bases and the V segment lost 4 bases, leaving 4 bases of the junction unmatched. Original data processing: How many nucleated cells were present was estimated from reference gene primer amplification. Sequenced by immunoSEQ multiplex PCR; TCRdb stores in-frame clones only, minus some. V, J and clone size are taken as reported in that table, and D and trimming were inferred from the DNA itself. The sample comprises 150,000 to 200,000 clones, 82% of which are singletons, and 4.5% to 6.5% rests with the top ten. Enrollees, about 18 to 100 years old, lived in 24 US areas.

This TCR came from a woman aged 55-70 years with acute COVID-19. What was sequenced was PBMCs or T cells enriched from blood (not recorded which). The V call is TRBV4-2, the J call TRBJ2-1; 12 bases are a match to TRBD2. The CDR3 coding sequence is TGTGCCAGCAGCCCTTTGACTAGCGGGAGCAATGAGCAGTTCTTC. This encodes CASSPLTSGSNEQFF.